This T cell receptor (beta chain) was identified during a study of T cells in Graves' hyperthyroidism and ophthalmopathy. Amplified regions were TCR beta CDR3 sequences from RNA transcripts. When the TCR CDR3 underwent first-round RT-PCR, the HTBI primer set was used. MiXCR, applied by TCRdb to the multiplex PCR reads, yields one record per CDR3 protein. The sample holds about 560,000 distinct CDR3 sequences; approximately 15% are singletons and the top ten take 15% to 20%. There are many counts of this clonotype. The receptor comes from a woman aged 18-35 years with Graves' hyperthyroidism. Sequenced sample: blood.

The CDR3: CASSFRGGRVYNEQFF. The CDR3 bases are TGTGCCAGCAGTTTTCGGGGCGGGAGGGTCTACAATGAGCAGTTCTTC. The chain joins TRBV28 to TRBJ2-1; 9 positions match TRBD2. CDR1 MDHEN and CDR2 SYDVKM come from the germline V gene. The CDR3 is made up of 16 amino acids. The ends lost 3 bases at V and 3 bases at J; junction bases unmatched: 6. Based on the CDR3 plus reference TRBV28 and TRBJ2-1, the full variable domain is DVKVTQSSRYLVKRTGEKVFLECVQDMDHENMFWYRQDPGLGLRLIYFSYDVKMKEKGDIPEGYSVSREKKERFSLILESASTNQTSMYLCASSFRGGRVYNEQFFGPGTRLTVL.